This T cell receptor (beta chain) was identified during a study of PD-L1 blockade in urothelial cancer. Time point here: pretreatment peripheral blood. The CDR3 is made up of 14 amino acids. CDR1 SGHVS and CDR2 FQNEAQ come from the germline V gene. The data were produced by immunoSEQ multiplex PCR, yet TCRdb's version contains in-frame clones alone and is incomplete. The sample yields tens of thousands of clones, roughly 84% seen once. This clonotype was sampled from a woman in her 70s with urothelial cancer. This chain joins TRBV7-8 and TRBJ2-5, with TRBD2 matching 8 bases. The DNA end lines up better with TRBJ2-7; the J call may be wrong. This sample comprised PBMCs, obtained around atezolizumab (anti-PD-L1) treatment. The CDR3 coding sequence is TGTGCCAGCAGCTTTCTAACTAGCGGCTACGAGCAGTACTTC. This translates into CASSFLTSGYEQYF.